This T cell receptor (beta chain) was captured by sequencing in a study of T cell changes during pregnancy in multiple sclerosis. The CDR3 contains 15 residues. Per germline, CDR1 SGHNT and CDR2 YYREEE (reference sequence). Between the trimmed V and J ends, which lost 1 base and 2 bases, there was a span of 10 bases. Using immunoSEQ multiplex PCR, the repertoire was profiled, and TCRdb retains in-frame clones only, with some absent. Counted here are approximately 65,000 clones, approximately 91% occurring once; the ten biggest clones make up around 0.8%. This receptor was taken from a female donor with multiple sclerosis, enrolled in a pregnancy study. Sequenced here: CD4+ T cells from peripheral blood mononuclear cells, sampled in the first trimester of pregnancy. The gene calls are TRBV5-4 and TRBJ2-1, with D uncertain. The CDR3 is CASSLSVTAYNEQFF. For the CDR3, the DNA is TGTGCCAGCAGCTTGAGTGTAACAGCCTACAATGAGCAGTTCTTC.